This T cell receptor beta chain was observed in a study of T cell responses to AZD1222 COVID-19 vaccine. Using immunoSEQ multiplex PCR, the repertoire was profiled, and TCRdb retains in-frame clones only, with some absent. The table has 100,000 to 150,000 clones, about 90% seen once; the top ten hold 1.5% to 1.9%. Germline V gene lookup returns CDR1 KGHDR and CDR2 SFDVKD. Trimming cost V 0 bases and J 4 bases, with 8 bases left between them. The CDR3 is made up of 14 amino acids. Study-level results: Researchers report vaccine-associated CD4 TCRs spanning spike, with dominance at 160-218 and 743-854. Close to half of spike-specific TCRs reportedly recognize unmutated variant regions. When two AZD1222 doses had been given, Spike-specific TCR breadth and depth rose. No repertoire was sampled before or during the peak T cell response, only after it.

About this clone: Its antigen is not known.

Sequenced here: peripheral blood, sampled on day 0 of AZD1222 vaccination. This TCR was sampled from an adult in good health. The chain couples TRBV24-1 to TRBJ1-2; D is perhaps TRBD1 (6 bases). CDR3 DNA: TGTGCCACCAGTGATTTGGACAGGACCTATGGCTACACCTTC. The encoded protein is CATSDLDRTYGYTF.